This TCR beta chain was identified in a study of patients and donors after allogeneic stem cell transplantation. In its sample, this clonotype was seen many times. TCRdb processed the RT-PCR reads anew with MiXCR; each CDR3 protein has one entry. This sample has roughly 150,000 distinct CDR3 sequences; about 24% occur once, and the top ten carry 26%. V gave up 6 bases and J gave up 11 bases, with 22 bases separating them. This CDR3 spans 13 amino acids. Germline assignment: CDR1 DFQATT and CDR2 SNEGSKA (reference sequence). Material: blood, either unsorted or a sorted T cell fraction (not recorded which). V and J are TRBV20-1 and TRBJ1-1; D remains unclear. The sequence derives from a human donor who was either an allogeneic HSCT recipient or a stem cell or donor lymphocyte infusion donor (not recorded which). It is not recorded whose cells these are; they may come from a transplant donor. The CDR3 protein is CSAIPSGMAVAFF. CDR3 bases: TGCAGTGCGATCCCGTCGGGCATGGCAGTGGCTTTCTTT.